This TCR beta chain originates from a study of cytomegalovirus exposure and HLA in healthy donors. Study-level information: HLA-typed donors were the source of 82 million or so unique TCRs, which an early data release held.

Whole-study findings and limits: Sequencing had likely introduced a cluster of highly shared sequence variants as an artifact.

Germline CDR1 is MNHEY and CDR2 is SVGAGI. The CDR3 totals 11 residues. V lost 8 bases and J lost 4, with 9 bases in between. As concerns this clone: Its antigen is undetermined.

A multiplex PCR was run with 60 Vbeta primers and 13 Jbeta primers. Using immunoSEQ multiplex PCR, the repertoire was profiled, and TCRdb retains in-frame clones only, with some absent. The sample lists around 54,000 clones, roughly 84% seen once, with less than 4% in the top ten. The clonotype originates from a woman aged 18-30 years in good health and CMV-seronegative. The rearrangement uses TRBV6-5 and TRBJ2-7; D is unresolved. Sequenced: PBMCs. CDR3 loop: CASRSGYEQYF. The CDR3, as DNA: TGTGCCAGCCGGTCAGGATACGAGCAGTACTTC.